This T cell receptor (beta chain) derives from a study of T-cell memory formation after mild COVID-19. Study context: Across donors, TCR clusters were largely donor specific.

This clonotype appeared a few times. Its specificity is not known. 5'RACE, which relied on constant-segment primers, yielded TCR alpha and TCR beta cDNA libraries carrying sample barcodes and UMIs. TCRdb processed the 5' RACE reads anew with MiXCR; each CDR3 protein has one entry. The repertoire holds about 470,000 distinct CDR3 sequences, with about 20% as singletons. Study results and caveats: The study found contracting CD4+ clones mainly in CM and EM and contracting CD8+ clones in EMRA. The study detected some responding clones in pre-infection memory, suggesting cross-reactive memory joined.

Trimming stripped 6 bases from V and 4 bases from J, with 10 bases between. In germline, CDR1 is KGHDR, CDR2 SFDVKD. The CDR3 consists of 13 residues. This TCR came from an adult woman who had mild COVID-19 (a few samples of this study predate the infection). Cell type and time point are not known. The sequenced sample was PBMCs or a T cell subset sorted from them (not recorded which). The chain employs TRBV24-1 and TRBJ2-3; D uncertain. The CDR3 region is CATSKLPADTQYF. CDR3 coding DNA: TGTGCCACCAGTAAACTTCCCGCAGATACGCAGTATTTT.